Listed here are 24 T cell receptor beta chains from one sample, sequenced in a study of tumor-infiltrating lymphocytes in primary liver carcinoma. It was unsorted whole blood that yielded blood RNA, and germline DNA was also extracted. Researchers generated TCR beta cDNA from 500 to 600 ng of total RNA, relying on a constant-region primer. The TCR beta library was amplified through three nested multiplex PCR rounds in a modified ARM-PCR procedure. Amplification in the first two PCR rounds was performed using TRBV1-TRBV30 forward primers and a C-beta reverse primer for 10 cycles each. Using its own MiXCR run on the multiplex PCR reads, TCRdb lists one record per CDR3 protein. The data contain fewer than 350,000 distinct CDR3 sequences, 65% of them seen just once; the ten biggest clones take up about 8.4%. The sample comprised peripheral blood. Every receptor here comes from a man aged 40-49 years with primary liver carcinoma and hepatitis B virus infection.

In regard to this clonotype: A much larger clone is a single base away; this may be a read error. The V and J genes are TRBV6-6 and TRBJ1-1; unclear D gene. Germline-derived CDR1 and CDR2 are MNHNY and SVGAGI (reference sequence). CDR3 length: 12 residues. CDR3 residues: CASSYLNTESFF. The CDR3 DNA follows: TGTGCCAGCAGTTACTTGAACACTGAATCTTTCTTT.

Details on this clonotype: A much larger clone lies one base from this, so it may be a read error. This CDR3 fails to terminate in the conserved phenylalanine or tryptophan, so it likely reflects a read error. The chain joins TRBV29-1 to TRBJ2-1; D is possibly TRBD2 (5 bases). This CDR3 spans 14 amino acids. Germline lookup yields CDR1 SQVTM and CDR2 ANQGSEA. The V end lost 2 bases, the J end lost 10 bases, and 18 bases lay between the germline ends. The CDR3 bases are TGCAGCGTTGAACAAATTCTGGCTAGCCAAGAGCAGTTCATC. Amino acids: CSVEQILASQEQFI.

Comment on this clonotype: A much larger clone sits a single nucleotide away, making a read error possible. This chain uses TRBV6-1 with TRBJ1-5; TRBD1 matches at 9 bases. Germline V gene data show CDR1 as MNHNS and CDR2 as SASEGT. The length of the CDR3 is 16 residues. With V trimmed by 10 bases and J by 3 bases, 13 bases remained unmatched. The CDR3 DNA sequence: TGTGCCATCAGCAAAAGGGGGACAGGGCCCAATCAGCCCCAGCATTTT. As protein: CAISKRGTGPNQPQHF.

This clonotype appeared a single time. A much larger clone lies one base from this, so it may be a read error. This chain uses TRBV29-1 with TRBJ1-5; D call uncertain. This CDR3 region has 13 residues. CDR1 SQVTM and CDR2 ANQGSEA come from the germline V gene. Between the trimmed V and J ends, which lost 4 bases and 3 bases, there was a span of 10 bases. CDR3 protein: CSVANTVNQPQHF. For the CDR3, the DNA is TGCAGCGTTGCCAACACCGTCAATCAGCCCCAGCATTTT.

A note on this clonotype: This sequence may be a read error, since a much larger clone differs from it by one base. As the CDR3 is not closed by the conserved phenylalanine or tryptophan, this likely results from a read error. The CDR3, as DNA: TGTGCCAGCAGTTACTCAGGGTTCGGCACTGAAGCTTTCATT. This translates into CASSYSGFGTEAFI. The genes are TRBV6-5 and TRBJ1-1; D call uncertain. Germline assignment: CDR1 MNHEY and CDR2 SVGAGI. This CDR3 is built from 14 residues. With 0 bases removed from V and 4 bases from J, the gap between germline ends came to 9 bases.

Comment on this clonotype: A clone one base away is much larger, so this may be a read error. The rearrangement links TRBV7-8 to TRBJ2-3; D is possibly TRBD2 (5 bases). Germline values: CDR1 SGHVS, CDR2 FQNEAQ. The CDR3 covers 14 residues. In DNA form, the CDR3 reads TGTGCCAGCAGCTTAAGCGGATTCACATATACGCAGTATTTT. It encodes CASSLSGFTYTQYF.

On this clonotype itself: A read error is possible here, since a much larger clone lies one base away. V and J are TRBV6-2 or TRBV6-3 and TRBJ2-1, with unresolved D. The V end lost 9 bases, the J end lost 15 bases, and 21 bases lay between the germline ends. CDR3 length: 12 amino acids. The germline V gene has CDR1 MNHEY and CDR2 SVGEGT. The CDR3: CARSSPDTAPFF. Here the CDR3 DNA reads TGTGCCAGAAGCTCACCAGACACCGCGCCGTTCTTC.

The chain joins TRBV30 to TRBJ2-4; D assignment may be TRBD1 or TRBD2 (6 bases each). This CDR3 contains 14 residues. Per the germline V gene, CDR1 is GTSNPN and CDR2 is SVGIG (reference sequence). With 7 bases removed from V and 11 bases from J, the gap between germline ends came to 24 bases. The CDR3 protein is CASTGGAGEKLQYF. The DNA of the CDR3 is TGTGCCTCGACCGGAGGGGCAGGGGAAAAACTTCAGTACTTC.

This clonotype was seen only once. A much larger clone differs from this one at a single base, so this may be a read error. This chain joins TRBV6-2 or TRBV6-3 and TRBJ1-1, with D perhaps TRBD1 (6 bases). CDR3 length: 16 residues. Germline CDR1 MNHEY, CDR2 SVGEGT. DNA for the CDR3: TGTGCCGGCAGTTCCCCCCACGGGACATTGCTCTCGGAAGCTTTCTTT. Protein product: CAGSSPHGTLLSEAFF.

A few counts support this clonotype. The V call is TRBV6-1, the J call TRBJ2-7, with D hard to call. Germline values: CDR1 MNHNS, CDR2 SASEGT. This CDR3 is built from 12 residues. V lost 9 bases to trimming and J lost 4 bases, with 13 bases between them. CDR3 DNA sequence: TGTGCCAGTTCCGACGGACCATACGAGCAGTACTTC. As protein: CASSDGPYEQYF.

V and J are TRBV5-1 and TRBJ1-5; TRBD1 matches at 7 bases. The CDR3 spans 15 residues. Trimming removed 1 base from V and 3 bases from J; junction bases left unmatched: 4. The germline V gene encodes CDR1 SGHRS and CDR2 YFSETQ. The CDR3 reads CASSLTGTDNQPQHF. CDR3 nucleotides: TGCGCCAGCAGCTTGACCGGGACAGACAATCAGCCCCAGCATTTT.

This clonotype was seen a single time. At one end, the junction sequence differs from germline, possibly due to a read error. The J gene is TRBJ2-2, the V gene TRBV11-2; D perhaps matches TRBD2 (5 bases). CDR1 and CDR2 (germline): SGHAT, FQNNGV. This CDR3 has 15 residues. CDR3 sequence (DNA): TGTGCCAGCAGCTTAGTCTCGAATAACACCGGGGAGCTATTTTTT. Protein sequence: CASSLVSNNTGELFF. Looking up the rest from reference TRBV11-2 and TRBJ2-2 gives the full variable domain: EAGVAQSPRYKIIEKRQSVAFWCNPISGHATLYWYQQILGQGPKLLIQFQNNGVVDDSQLPKDRFSAERLKGVDSTLKIQPAKLEDSAVYLCASSLVSNNTGELFFGEGSRLTVL.

On this clonotype itself: A read error may be the cause here, since a much bigger clone is one base away. The chain has TRBV4-1 and TRBJ1-4; 8 positions match TRBD1. The germline gives CDR1 MGHRA, CDR2 YSYEKL. The CDR3 contains 16 residues. In DNA form, the CDR3 reads TGCGCCAGCGGCCAAGACCCCAGGGGGCGCGATGAAAAACTGTTTTTT. Translating gives CASGQDPRGRDEKLFF.

This clonotype appeared a single time. This may come from a read error, since a much larger clone is one base off. J is TRBJ1-4 and V is TRBV5-5; 7 nucleotides line up with TRBD1. In germline, CDR1 is SGHKS, CDR2 YYEKEE (reference sequence). This CDR3 contains 14 residues. The CDR3 DNA reads TGTGGCAGCAGCCTCCAGGGGGTGGGGGAAAAACTGTTTTTT. Residues: CGSSLQGVGEKLFF.

A remark on this clonotype: A much larger clonotype is one base distant, so this may be a read error. V is TRBV5-4 and J is TRBJ2-7; no firm D call. The CDR3 consists of 14 residues. Trimming took off 0 bases at V and 1 base at J, with 8 bases between the two ends. Germline V gene sequence: CDR1 SGHNT, CDR2 YYREEE (reference sequence). The DNA for the CDR3 is TGTGCCAGCAGCTTGGACGGCGGATCCTACGAGCAGTACTTC. Its protein is CASSLDGGSYEQYF.

This clonotype has more than one count but fewer than ten. Likely a read error: the CDR3 ends without its conserved phenylalanine or tryptophan. The rearrangement links TRBV7-9 to TRBJ2-1; D gene uncertain. The CDR3 extends over 13 amino acids. Germline V CDR1 and CDR2: SEHNR, FQNEAQ (reference sequence). The CDR3 loop reads CAGSLAKTNEQFL. The CDR3 DNA follows: TGTGCCGGCAGCTTGGCCAAGACCAATGAGCAGTTCTTA.

This clonotype was detected ten times or more. The genes are TRBV6-5 and TRBJ1-2; 7 nucleotides align to TRBD1. Germline CDR1 MNHEY, CDR2 SVGAGI. Trimming took 7 bases from V and 1 from J; bases not matched to a gene: 6. The length of the CDR3 is 14 residues. CDR3 sequence reads: CASKIPGGNYGYTF. In nucleotides, the CDR3 is TGTGCCAGCAAAATTCCAGGGGGTAACTATGGCTACACCTTC.

This clonotype was seen a handful of times. This chain links TRBV12-3 or TRBV12-4 with TRBJ2-7, with 7 nucleotides matching TRBD1. The CDR3 totals 12 residues. V trimming: 6 bases; J trimming: 3 bases; junction bases outside the gene matches: 2. For the CDR3, the DNA is TGTGCCAGCAGACAGGGGCACTACGAGCAGTACTTC. It yields the protein CASRQGHYEQYF.

This clonotype was recorded only once. The junction shows a germline mismatch at one end, possibly a read error. The chain links TRBV4-3 to TRBJ1-5; D uncertain. Germline V gene sequence: CDR1 LGHNA, CDR2 YSLEER. The CDR3 spans 15 residues. CDR3 nucleotides: TGTGCCAGCAGCCAAGTCGTAGAGGGCAGTCAGCCCCAGCATTTT. Its protein product is CASSQVVEGSQPQHF.

The chain has TRBV24-1 and TRBJ1-2, with a possible D match to TRBD1 (6 bases). There are 14 residues in the CDR3. The V gene's germline CDR1 is KGHDR and CDR2 SFDVKD. V lost 9 bases, J lost 4 bases, and 17 bases lay in between. The CDR3 DNA sequence: TGTGCCACCCGCCCAGGGGCAGGGCTCTATGGCTACACCTTC. Residues: CATRPGAGLYGYTF.

The rearrangement uses TRBV28 and TRBJ1-3, with D maybe TRBD1 (6 bases). V lost 2 bases and J 7 bases, leaving 18 bases between the germline ends. Per germline, CDR1 MDHEN and CDR2 SYDVKM. The CDR3 sequence is 16 residues long. The CDR3 nucleotides are TGTGCCAGCAGTTTAAATACAGGGAGCGGAGGTAACACCATATATTTT. This encodes CASSLNTGSGGNTIYF.

The CDR3 here is CASSDSGMLTLHF. The CDR3, as DNA: TGTGCCAGCAGTGATTCGGGGATGTTAACCCTCCACTTT. The V call is TRBV2, the J call TRBJ1-6; D remains unclear. The CDR3 is 13 residues long. V was pared by 3 bases and J by 14 bases, with 14 bases between. The V gene's germline CDR1 is SNHLY and CDR2 FYNNEI.

On this clonotype: A much more abundant neighbour one base away suggests this may be a read error. This sequence joins TRBV29-1 and TRBJ2-7; D may match TRBD1 or TRBD2 (5 bases each). CDR3 length: 14 residues. Germline-derived CDR1 and CDR2 are SQVTM and ANQGSEA. CDR3 in amino acids: CSGVDGTSPTKHYF. CDR3 bases: TGCAGCGGGGTGGACGGGACCTCTCCTACCAAGCATTACTTC.

This clonotype was found a few times. A much larger clone differs from this one at a single base, so this may be a read error. The rearrangement joins TRBV6-5 to TRBJ1-5, with a tentative D call TRBD1 (6 bases). Germline values: CDR1 MNHEY, CDR2 SVGAGI. The CDR3 extends over 15 amino acids. The CDR3 DNA reads TGTGCCAGGAGTTACTCGGGACATCCCGATCAGCCCCAGCATTTT. Protein: CARSYSGHPDQPQHF.